This is a list of T cell receptor beta chains from one sample in a study of CD8+CD57+ T cells in acquired aplastic anemia. From the reads, TCRdb called clonotypes with MiXCR, one entry per CDR3 protein. The repertoire holds 400,000 to 500,000 distinct CDR3 sequences, with 65% to 80% as singletons. Sequenced input: sorted CD4+, CD8+, or CD8+CD57+ T cells (not recorded which) from PBMCs. All receptors come from a human donor in good health, serving as a control. CDR3s include the opening cysteine and the closing phenylalanine or tryptophan. A D gene is named only where the DNA matches it firmly. Rows give clone size only sometimes, using once, few, many, or a class for an expanded clone.

CDR3 length,clone size,V gene,D gene,J gene,CDR3 protein,CDR3 DNA
14,.,TRBV7-9,TRBD2,TRBJ2-7,CASSRRTRGGEQYF,TGTGCCAGCAGCAGAAGGACTAGGGGAGGCGAGCAGTACTTC
13,many,TRBV12-3/TRBV12-4,.,TRBJ1-3,CASNPSPGNTIYF,TGTGCCAGCAACCCTTCCCCCGGAAACACCATATATTTT
11,.,TRBV20-1,TRBD1,TRBJ1-1,CSARLETGAFF,TGCAGCGCTAGACTAGAGACAGGGGCTTTCTTT
11,.,TRBV9,.,TRBJ1-1,CASGKGEDAYF,TGTGCCAGCGGAAAAGGGGAGGACGCTTACTTT
14,.,TRBV7-2,.,TRBJ1-6,CASGILQENQYFGF,.
11,.,TRBV13,.,TRBJ1-1,CASSEPNEAFF,TGTGCCAGCAGCGAACCAAATGAAGCTTTCTTT
14,.,TRBV7-2,TRBD2,TRBJ2-5,CASSLRGEMVHLYF,TGTGCCAGCAGCTTACGGGGGGAGATGGTACACCTTTACTTC
14,.,TRBV6-4,.,TRBJ2-7,CASSLTGPDGEQYF,TGTGCCAGCAGCCTTACAGGACCTGACGGGGAGCAGTACTTC
15,once,TRBV7-2,.,TRBJ2-2,CASSRQGGIAGEEFF,TGTGCCAGCAGCCGGCAGGGTGGTATCGCCGGGGAGGAGTTTTTT
14,.,TRBV5-8,.,TRBJ2-7,CASSSVTGPYEQYF,TGTGCCAGCAGCTCTGTTACCGGGCCCTACGAGCAGTACTTC
17,.,TRBV20-1,.,TRBJ2-7,CSAQAGFGERGSYEQYF,TGCAGTGCTCAGGCTGGGTTTGGAGAGAGGGGTTCCTACGAGCAGTACTTC
13,.,TRBV20-1,.,TRBJ2-3,CSANRLGVYAQYF,TGCAGTGCTAACAGGCTCGGCGTATATGCGCAGTATTTT
13,many,TRBV12-3/TRBV12-4,TRBD1,TRBJ1-1,CASSLGQGAGAFF,TGTGCCAGCAGTTTGGGCCAGGGGGCAGGAGCTTTCTTT
12,.,TRBV20-1,.,TRBJ1-1,CSAGDTITEAFF,TGCAGCGCCGGGGACACGATCACTGAAGCTTTCTTT
15,.,TRBV19,TRBD1,TRBJ1-6,CASSSDRGGDSPLHF,TGTGCCAGTAGCTCGGACAGGGGAGGTGATTCACCCCTCCACTTT
14,.,TRBV10-2,.,TRBJ1-6,CASIIEVRNTEAYF,TGCGCCAGCATTATCGAGGTAAGGAACACTGAAGCTTACTTT
13,.,TRBV25-1,.,TRBJ1-1,CAQYKQGNTEAFF,TGTGCCCAATATAAACAGGGGAACACTGAAGCTTTCTTT
14,once,TRBV5-1,.,TRBJ1-2,CASSFTGTKAGYTF,TGCGCCAGCAGCTTTACAGGGACGAAAGCTGGCTACACCTTC
14,many,TRBV10-3,.,TRBJ1-4,CAIRRTGPNEKLFF,TGTGCCATCAGAAGGACGGGACCGAATGAAAAACTGTTTTTT
15,.,TRBV12-3/TRBV12-4,.,TRBJ1-5,CASSLRRSGYQPQHF,TGTGCCAGCAGTTTGAGGCGGTCAGGCTATCAGCCCCAGCATTTT
16,.,TRBV5-1,.,TRBJ2-3,CASSLEGGTSTDTQYF,TGCGCCAGCAGCTTGGAGGGCGGGACTAGCACAGATACGCAGTATTTT
14,.,TRBV10-3,.,TRBJ1-5,CAISEARDGQPQHF,TGTGCCATCAGTGAGGCAAGGGATGGTCAGCCCCAGCATTTT
14,.,TRBV9,.,TRBJ1-2,CASSSSGALYDYTF,TGTGCCAGCAGCTCCTCCGGGGCACTGTACGACTACACCTTC
14,.,TRBV19,.,TRBJ1-3,CASTLAGSGNTIYF,TGTGCCAGTACCCTGGCCGGCTCTGGAAACACCATATATTTT
15,.,TRBV19,TRBD2,TRBJ2-5,CASSSASGSLETQHF,TGTGCCAGTAGTTCTGCCAGCGGGAGCCTCGAGACCCAGCACTTC
13,many,TRBV29-1,TRBD1,TRBJ1-2,CSVAGTANYGYTF,TGCAGCGTGGCCGGGACAGCTAACTATGGCTACACCTTC
15,.,TRBV15,.,TRBJ1-5,CATSIAKGGDQPQHF,TGTGCCACCAGCATAGCCAAGGGGGGCGATCAGCCCCAGCATTTT
13,many,TRBV3-1,.,TRBJ2-1,CASSQAGGDEQFF,TGTGCCAGCAGCCAAGCAGGCGGGGATGAGCAGTTCTTC
16,.,TRBV20-1,.,TRBJ2-7,CSAASRGDTLRYEQYF,TGCAGTGCTGCATCGCGGGGAGATACGCTCCGCTACGAGCAGTACTTC
14,.,TRBV9,.,TRBJ1-1,CASSLSGGNGEAFF,TGTGCCAGCAGCCTTAGTGGCGGGAACGGTGAAGCTTTCTTT
14,.,TRBV20-1,TRBD1,TRBJ1-3,CSATGTAGGNTIYF,TGCAGTGCTACCGGGACAGCCGGGGGGAACACCATATATTTT
13,.,TRBV5-1,.,TRBJ2-4,CASSLDGGNIQYF,TGCGCCAGCAGCTTGGATGGGGGGAACATTCAGTACTTC
12,.,TRBV30,.,TRBJ1-1,CAWGHVNTEAFF,TGTGCCTGGGGACACGTAAACACTGAAGCTTTCTTT
14,.,TRBV7-2,.,TRBJ2-5,CASSVVDSSTDTQF,TGTGCCAGCAGCGTAGTAGACAGCAGCACAGATACGCAGTTC
17,many,TRBV18,TRBD1,TRBJ2-7,CASSPPVGTEHSYEQYF,TGTGCCAGCTCACCACCGGTGGGGACAGAACACTCCTACGAGCAGTACTTC
13,.,TRBV20-1,.,TRBJ2-3,CSASTRLENTQYF,TGCAGTGCTAGTACCCGATTAGAGAATACGCAGTATTTT
13,.,TRBV7-2,.,TRBJ1-1,CASSFSEETQDFF,TGTGCCAGCAGCTTTAGTGAGGAGACTCAGGATTTCTTT
13,.,TRBV6-1,.,TRBJ2-7,CASSFRDKYEQYF,TGTGCCAGCAGCTTCCGGGACAAATACGAGCAGTACTTC
17,.,TRBV6-1,.,TRBJ2-3,CASSEVYVGGGQDTQYF,TGTGCCAGCAGTGAAGTGTACGTTGGCGGGGGCCAGGATACGCAGTATTTT
15,.,TRBV7-9,.,TRBJ2-1,CASSLGAFSYNEQFF,TGTGCCAGCAGCTTGGGAGCTTTCTCCTACAATGAGCAGTTCTTC
11,.,TRBV20-1,.,TRBJ1-2,CSAREQGKATF,TGCAGTGCTAGAGAACAGGGCAAAGCCACCTTC